This TCR beta chain was profiled in a study of cytomegalovirus exposure and HLA in healthy donors. Regarding the study as a whole: Among immune exposure information, only CMV serostatus was available. The productive fraction for most TCR beta V segments was about 87% or about 30% in an earlier analysis. Links to common viral pathogens appeared, in a later analysis, for several of the most significant clusters. As confirmed in vitro, a few CMV-associated chains were specific for CMV antigens.

Notes on this clone: As yet, its antigen is unknown.

It was with 60 Vbeta and 13 Jbeta primers that the PCR ran. Profiled with immunoSEQ multiplex PCR; TCRdb holds only in-frame clones, not every one. The table records 190,000 or so clones, around four fifths of them present only once. Sequencing was performed on PBMCs. This clonotype originated in a woman aged 50 to 65 in good health and CMV-seropositive.

This CDR3 is CAWGRGRDYGYTF. The CDR3 region has the DNA TGTGCCTGGGGACGGGGGAGGGACTATGGCTACACCTTC. This sequence joins TRBV30 and TRBJ1-2; perhaps TRBD1 as D (5 bases). V lost 5 bases to trimming and J lost 3 bases, with 13 bases between them. CDR1 and CDR2 from the germline V gene are GTSNPN and SVGIG (reference sequence). The CDR3 sequence is 13 residues long. The whole variable domain, filled in from reference TRBV30 and TRBJ1-2, reads SQTIHQWPATLVQPVGSPLSLECTVEGTSNPNLYWYRQAAGRGLQLLFYSVGIGQISSEVPQNLSASRPQDRQFILSSKKLLLSDSGFYLCAWGRGRDYGYTFGSGTRLTVV.